Below are 18 T cell receptor beta chains sequenced from a single sample in a study of T cell responses to AZD1222 COVID-19 vaccine. Only in-frame clones appear in the TCRdb table, and some are missing; sequencing was by immunoSEQ multiplex PCR. The sample yields roughly 66,000 clones, approximately 85% seen once. This specimen consisted of peripheral blood, obtained on day 0 of AZD1222 vaccination. The receptors derive from an adult in good health.

The gene calls are TRBV9 and TRBJ2-7; 11 bases map to TRBD1. V gave up 4 bases and J gave up 6 bases; unmatched junction bases: 6. The CDR3 totals 14 residues. Germline V gene data show CDR1 as SGDLS and CDR2 as YYNGEE. The CDR3 region is CASSFGQGAAEQYF. DNA for the CDR3: TGTGCCAGCAGCTTTGGACAGGGGGCAGCCGAGCAGTACTTC.

In its sample, this clone was seen a few times. The gene calls are TRBV5-5 and TRBJ1-1; TRBD1 matches 7 bases. V lost 4 bases and J lost 2; bases outside the gene matches: 8. This CDR3 is 15 amino acids long. Looked up from germline, CDR1 is SGHKS and CDR2 is YYEKEE (reference sequence). The CDR3 loop is CASSLTGMGNTEAFF. As DNA, the CDR3 is TGTGCCAGCAGCCTGACAGGGATGGGAAACACTGAAGCTTTCTTT. Full variable domain (missing parts from reference TRBV5-5 and TRBJ1-1): DAGVTQSPTHLIKTRGQQVTLRCSPISGHKSVSWYQQVLGQGPQFIFQYYEKEERGRGNFPDRFSARQFPNYSSELNVNALLLGDSALYLCASSLTGMGNTEAFFGQGTRLTVV.

The rearrangement links TRBV5-5 to TRBJ2-1; D gene uncertain. Trimming removed 1 base at V and 0 bases at J, with 8 bases between. This CDR3 has 15 amino acids. Germline-derived CDR1 and CDR2 are SGHKS and YYEKEE (reference sequence). The CDR3 loop is CASSLSQSSYNEQFF. The CDR3 DNA reads TGTGCCAGCAGCTTGAGTCAGAGCTCCTACAATGAGCAGTTCTTC.

The rearrangement uses TRBV11-2 and TRBJ1-6; D remains ambiguous. Trimming took off 3 bases at V and 7 bases at J, with 4 bases between the two ends. The germline V gene encodes CDR1 SGHAT and CDR2 FQNNGV. This CDR3 has 12 residues. CDR3 in amino acids: CASSFGNSPLHF. As DNA, the CDR3 is TGTGCCAGCAGCTTTGGGAATTCACCCCTCCACTTT.

This clone was recorded once. The chain recombines TRBV7-2 with TRBJ1-4; D is ambiguous. V lost 2 bases to trimming and J lost 3 bases, with 7 bases between them. The CDR3 sequence is 14 residues long. Germline V gives CDR1 SGHTA, CDR2 FQGNSA. For the CDR3, the DNA is TGTGCCAGCAGCTTATCAGGTCCTAATGAAAAACTGTTTTTT. This codes for CASSLSGPNEKLFF.

The rearrangement links TRBV14 to TRBJ1-1, with D hard to call. This CDR3 region has 13 residues. Deletions cut 0 bases from V and 9 bases from J, with 11 bases between. Germline CDR1 is SGHDN and CDR2 is FVKESK. The CDR3 coding sequence is TGTGCCAGCAGCCAAGAAGGAGGCGGGAAAGCTTTCTTT. Encoded protein: CASSQEGGGKAFF.

The CDR3 bases are TGTGCCAGCAGCCCCGTCAGGGGGACTGAAGCTTTCTTT. It encodes CASSPVRGTEAFF. The chain joins TRBV7-2 to TRBJ1-1; 7 bases map to TRBD1. Germline V gene lookup returns CDR1 SGHTA and CDR2 FQGNSA. The CDR3 is 13 residues long. V lost 5 bases to trimming and J lost 5 bases; unmatched junction nucleotides: 5.

The gene calls are TRBV4-2 and TRBJ1-3, with D possibly matching TRBD1 (6 bases). The V gene's germline CDR1 is LGHNA and CDR2 YNFKEQ. V dropped 0 bases and J dropped 0 bases, with 12 bases sitting between them. The CDR3 extends over 17 amino acids. CDR3 residues: CASSQDRGQYSGNTIYF. The DNA for the CDR3 is TGTGCCAGCAGCCAAGATCGCGGACAGTACTCTGGAAACACCATATATTTT.

The chain has TRBV5-6 and TRBJ2-1; 7 bases are shared with TRBD2. V lost 4 bases, J lost 1 base, and 2 bases stayed unmatched. The germline gives CDR1 SGHDT, CDR2 YYEEEE. The CDR3 has 14 residues. DNA of the CDR3: TGTGCCAGCAGCAGCGGGGTTTCCTACAATGAGCAGTTCTTC. This sequence encodes CASSSGVSYNEQFF. Full variable domain (remainder filled in from reference TRBV5-6 and TRBJ2-1): DAGVTQSPTHLIKTRGQQVTLRCSPKSGHDTVSWYQQALGQGPQFIFQYYEEEERQRGNFPDRFSGHQFPNYSSELNVNALLLGDSALYLCASSSGVSYNEQFFGPGTRLTVL.

The rearrangement links TRBV10-3 to TRBJ2-6, with D perhaps TRBD2 (5 bases). This CDR3 contains 20 residues. V was cut by 8 bases and J by 0 bases, with 26 bases left in between. Germline values: CDR1 ENHRY, CDR2 SYGVKD. The CDR3 DNA reads TGTGCCATCGCAGAGTGGTCCGAGGGTTTCAAGAGCTCTGGGGCCAACGTCCTGACTTTC. Protein: CAIAEWSEGFKSSGANVLTF.

J is TRBJ2-7 and V is TRBV5-8; D assignment may be TRBD1 or TRBD2 (6 bases each). V dropped 2 bases and J dropped 6 bases, with 18 bases sitting between them. The CDR3 sequence is 15 residues long. Germline assignment: CDR1 SGHTS and CDR2 YDEGEE. The CDR3 here is CASSFGGAGFREQYF. CDR3 DNA: TGTGCCAGCAGCTTCGGGGGCGCCGGGTTTCGCGAGCAGTACTTC.

The V and J genes are TRBV11-2 and TRBJ1-3; 8 nucleotides agree with TRBD1. Looked up from germline, CDR1 is SGHAT and CDR2 is FQNNGV. V lost 1 base to trimming and J lost 2 bases; unmatched junction nucleotides: 13. The CDR3 covers 19 residues. The CDR3 DNA is TGTGCCAGCAGCTTAGGGAGGACAGGGAGATTGAATCCTGGAAACACCATATATTTT. It codes for CASSLGRTGRLNPGNTIYF.

The rearrangement links TRBV7-9 to TRBJ1-5; no clear D gene. V gave up 4 bases and J gave up 7 bases, with 11 bases separating them. CDR1 is SEHNR, CDR2 FQNEAQ, per germline (reference sequence). The CDR3 is made up of 13 amino acids. The CDR3 DNA is TGTGCCAGCAGCTCCCAAGGGTGGCAGCCCCAGCATTTT. This gives the protein CASSSQGWQPQHF.

This clone has just a few counts. CDR3 in amino acids: CASHQSGRPTDTQYF. The CDR3 DNA follows: TGTGCCAGCCACCAAAGCGGGAGACCCACAGATACGCAGTATTTT. The rearrangement uses TRBV9 and TRBJ2-3; TRBD2 agrees at 8 bases. Unmatched junction bases numbered 9, after V lost 7 bases and J lost 2 bases. This CDR3 contains 15 residues. Germline V CDR1 and CDR2: SGDLS, YYNGEE.

This chain connects TRBV21-1 to TRBJ2-5. TRBV21-1 is marked as a pseudogene. The CDR3 is 17 residues long. CDR3 sequence reads: CASSPGLGRPPQETQYF. The DNA of the CDR3 is TGTGCCAGCAGCCCCGGTTTAGGGCGGCCCCCTCAAGAGACCCAGTACTTC.

The chain links TRBV5-4 to TRBJ1-1; unclear D gene. The length of the CDR3 is 13 residues. Germline CDR1 is SGHNT and CDR2 is YYREEE (reference sequence). With 4 bases removed from V and 7 bases from J, the gap between germline ends came to 14 bases. The CDR3 DNA sequence: TGTGCCAGCAGCCCCCCGTCACATAGTGAAGCTTTCTTT. Protein: CASSPPSHSEAFF.

This chain connects TRBV2 to TRBJ1-4, with D perhaps matching TRBD1 (5 bases). Trimming left V 6 bases short and J 6 bases short, with 17 bases between. CDR1 and CDR2 (germline): SNHLY, FYNNEI. The CDR3 runs 15 residues. The CDR3 nucleotides read TGTGCCAGCAGACCTCAGGGACTAGGGGATGAAAAACTGTTTTTT. Translation gives CASRPQGLGDEKLFF.

V gene TRBV9 combines with J gene TRBJ1-2; 8 bases map to TRBD1. The CDR3 extends over 14 amino acids. V lost 0 bases, J lost 7 bases, and 5 bases stayed unmatched. Germline loops: CDR1 SGDLS, CDR2 YYNGEE. The CDR3 protein is CASSVVLDRVGYTF. The CDR3 bases are TGTGCCAGCAGCGTAGTGCTGGACAGGGTTGGCTACACCTTC.